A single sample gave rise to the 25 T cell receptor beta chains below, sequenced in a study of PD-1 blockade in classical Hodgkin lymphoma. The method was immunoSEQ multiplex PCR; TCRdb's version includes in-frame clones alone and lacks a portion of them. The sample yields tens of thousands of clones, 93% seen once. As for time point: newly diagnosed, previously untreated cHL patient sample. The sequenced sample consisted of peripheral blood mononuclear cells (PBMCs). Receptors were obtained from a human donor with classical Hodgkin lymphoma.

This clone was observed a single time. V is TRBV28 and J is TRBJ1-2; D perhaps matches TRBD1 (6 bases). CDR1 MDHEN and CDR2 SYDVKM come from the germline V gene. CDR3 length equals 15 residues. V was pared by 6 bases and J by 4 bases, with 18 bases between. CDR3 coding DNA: TGTGCCAGCAGCCTTTGGGGGGCGCCAGGCTATGGCTACACCTTC. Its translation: CASSLWGAPGYGYTF.

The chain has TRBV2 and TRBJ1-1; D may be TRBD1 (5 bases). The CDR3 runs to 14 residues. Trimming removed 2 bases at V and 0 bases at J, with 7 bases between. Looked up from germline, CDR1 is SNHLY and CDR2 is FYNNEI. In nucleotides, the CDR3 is TGTGCCAGCAGTGAACGACAGATGAACACTGAAGCTTTCTTT. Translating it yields CASSERQMNTEAFF.

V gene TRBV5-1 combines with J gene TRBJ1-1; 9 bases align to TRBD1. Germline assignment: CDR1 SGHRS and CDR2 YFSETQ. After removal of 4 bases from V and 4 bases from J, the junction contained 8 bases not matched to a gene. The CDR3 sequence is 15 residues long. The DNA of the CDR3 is TGCGCCAGCAGCCCCGGACAGGGGACAAGCACTGAAGCTTTCTTT. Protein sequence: CASSPGQGTSTEAFF.

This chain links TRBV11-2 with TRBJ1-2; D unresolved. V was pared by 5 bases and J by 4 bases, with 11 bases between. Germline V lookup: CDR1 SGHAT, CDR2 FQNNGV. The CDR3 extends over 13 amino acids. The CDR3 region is CASSRPELYGYTF. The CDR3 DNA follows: TGTGCCAGCAGCCGCCCGGAGCTCTATGGCTACACCTTC.

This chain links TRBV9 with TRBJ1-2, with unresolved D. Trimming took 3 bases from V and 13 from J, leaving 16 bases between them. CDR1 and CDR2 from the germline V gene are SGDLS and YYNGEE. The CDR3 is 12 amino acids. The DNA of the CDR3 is TGTGCCAGCAGCGGGAATTCCCGCGGGTTCACCTTC. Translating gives CASSGNSRGFTF.

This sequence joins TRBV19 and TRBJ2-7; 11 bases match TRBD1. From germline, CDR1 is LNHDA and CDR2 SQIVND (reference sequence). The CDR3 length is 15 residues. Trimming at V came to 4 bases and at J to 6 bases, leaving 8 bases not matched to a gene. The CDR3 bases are TGTGCCAGTAGTACCATACGGACAGGGGGCATCGAGCAGTACTTC. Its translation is CASSTIRTGGIEQYF.

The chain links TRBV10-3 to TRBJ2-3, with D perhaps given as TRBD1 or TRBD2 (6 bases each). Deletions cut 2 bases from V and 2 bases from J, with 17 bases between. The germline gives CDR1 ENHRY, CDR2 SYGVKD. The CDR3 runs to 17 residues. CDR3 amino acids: CAISEIPGARVTDTQYF. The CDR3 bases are TGTGCCATCAGTGAGATTCCGGGGGCCAGAGTCACAGATACGCAGTATTTT.

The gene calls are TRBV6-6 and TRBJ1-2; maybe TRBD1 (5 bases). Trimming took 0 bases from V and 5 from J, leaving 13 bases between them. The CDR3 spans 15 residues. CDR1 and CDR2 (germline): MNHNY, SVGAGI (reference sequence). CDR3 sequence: CASSYSGDPGYGYTF. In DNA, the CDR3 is TGTGCCAGCAGTTACTCGGGGGACCCTGGGTATGGCTACACCTTC.

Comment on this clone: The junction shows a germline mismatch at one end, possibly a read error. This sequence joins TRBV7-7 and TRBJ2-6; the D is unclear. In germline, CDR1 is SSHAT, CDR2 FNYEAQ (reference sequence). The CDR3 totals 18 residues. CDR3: CASSSPIVPQSRANVLIF. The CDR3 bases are TGTGCCAGCAGCTCGCCGATAGTGCCACAAAGTCGGGCCAACGTCCTGATTTTC.

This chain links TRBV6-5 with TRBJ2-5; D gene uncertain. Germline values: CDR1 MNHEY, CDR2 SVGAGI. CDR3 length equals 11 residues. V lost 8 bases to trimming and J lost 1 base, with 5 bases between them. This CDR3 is CASGSQETQYF. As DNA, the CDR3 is TGTGCCAGCGGTTCCCAAGAGACCCAGTACTTC.

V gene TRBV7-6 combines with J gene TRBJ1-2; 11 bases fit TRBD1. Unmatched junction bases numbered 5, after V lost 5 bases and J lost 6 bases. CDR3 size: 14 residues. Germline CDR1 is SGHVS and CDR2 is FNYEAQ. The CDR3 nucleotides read TGTGCCAGCAGCGCAAGGACAGGGGGCGATGGCTACACCTTC. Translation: CASSARTGGDGYTF.

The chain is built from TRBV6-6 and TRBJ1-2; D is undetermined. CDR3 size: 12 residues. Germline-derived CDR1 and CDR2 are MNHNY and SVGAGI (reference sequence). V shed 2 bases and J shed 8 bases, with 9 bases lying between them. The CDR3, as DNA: TGTGCCAGCAGTTACGGGATGGGGGGCTACACCTTC. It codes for CASSYGMGGYTF.

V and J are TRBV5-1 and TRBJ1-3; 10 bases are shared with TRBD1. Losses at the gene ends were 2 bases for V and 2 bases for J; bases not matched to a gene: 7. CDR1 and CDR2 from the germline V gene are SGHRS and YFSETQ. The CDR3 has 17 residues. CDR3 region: CASSFHLTGGPGNTIYF. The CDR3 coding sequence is TGCGCCAGCAGCTTTCACTTGACAGGGGGCCCTGGAAACACCATATATTTT.

For the CDR3, the DNA is TGTGCCAGCAGCGTAGGAGGCGGGAGGAAAGATGAGCAGTTCTTC. Its protein is CASSVGGGRKDEQFF. The gene calls are TRBV9 and TRBJ2-1, with 8 bases fitting TRBD2. The V gene's germline CDR1 is SGDLS and CDR2 YYNGEE. The length of the CDR3 is 15 residues. The V segment lost 0 bases and the J segment 8 bases; nucleotides outside the gene matches: 7.

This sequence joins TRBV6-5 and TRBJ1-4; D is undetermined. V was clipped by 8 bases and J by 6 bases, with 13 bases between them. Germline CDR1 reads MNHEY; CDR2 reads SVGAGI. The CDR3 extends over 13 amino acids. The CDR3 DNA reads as TGTGCCAGCGCAGCATTTAGGGATGAAAAACTGTTTTTT. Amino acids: CASAAFRDEKLFF.

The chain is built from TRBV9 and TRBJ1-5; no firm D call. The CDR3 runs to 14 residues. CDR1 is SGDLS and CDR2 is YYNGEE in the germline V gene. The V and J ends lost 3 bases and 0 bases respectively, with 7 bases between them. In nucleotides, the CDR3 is TGTGCCAGCAGCGGAGATTATAGCAATCAGCCCCAGCATTTT. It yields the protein CASSGDYSNQPQHF. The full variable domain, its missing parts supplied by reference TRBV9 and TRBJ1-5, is DSGVTQTPKHLITATGQRVTLRCSPRSGDLSVYWYQQSLDQGLQFLIQYYNGEERAKGNILERFSAQQFPDLHSELNLSSLELGDSALYFCASSGDYSNQPQHFGDGTRLSIL.

The CDR3 loop reads CASSTLVGDPEAFF. In DNA, the CDR3 is TGTGCCAGCAGTACACTAGTGGGGGACCCTGAAGCTTTCTTT. This chain joins TRBV28 and TRBJ1-1; D is possibly TRBD1 (5 bases). The CDR3 sequence is 14 residues long. Germline CDR1 and CDR2: MDHEN and SYDVKM. Trimming took off 5 bases at V and 6 bases at J, with 16 bases between the two ends. The entire variable domain, with the rest obtained from reference TRBV28 and TRBJ1-1, is as follows: DVKVTQSSRYLVKRTGEKVFLECVQDMDHENMFWYRQDPGLGLRLIYFSYDVKMKEKGDIPEGYSVSREKKERFSLILESASTNQTSMYLCASSTLVGDPEAFFGQGTRLTVV.

CDR3 amino acids: CASSFSAGGEQYF. In DNA form, the CDR3 reads TGTGCCAGCAGCTTCTCAGCAGGGGGCGAGCAGTACTTC. The chain carries TRBV5-6 and TRBJ2-7; 7 positions agree with TRBD1. The junction had 5 bases not matched to a gene; V was cut back by 2 bases and J by 6 bases. Germline loops: CDR1 SGHDT, CDR2 YYEEEE. This CDR3 spans 13 amino acids.

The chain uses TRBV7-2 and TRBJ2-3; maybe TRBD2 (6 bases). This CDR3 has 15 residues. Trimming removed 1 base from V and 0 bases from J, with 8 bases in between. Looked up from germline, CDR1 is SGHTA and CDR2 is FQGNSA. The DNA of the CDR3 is TGTGCCAGCAGCTTAGGGGGGGTTAGCACAGATACGCAGTATTTT. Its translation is CASSLGGVSTDTQYF.

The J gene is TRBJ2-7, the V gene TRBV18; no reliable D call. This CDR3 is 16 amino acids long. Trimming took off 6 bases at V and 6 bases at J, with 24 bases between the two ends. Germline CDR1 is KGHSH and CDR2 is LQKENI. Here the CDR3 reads CASSMTMDGVSSEQYF. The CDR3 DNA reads TGTGCCAGCTCTATGACAATGGATGGGGTCTCTTCCGAGCAGTACTTC.

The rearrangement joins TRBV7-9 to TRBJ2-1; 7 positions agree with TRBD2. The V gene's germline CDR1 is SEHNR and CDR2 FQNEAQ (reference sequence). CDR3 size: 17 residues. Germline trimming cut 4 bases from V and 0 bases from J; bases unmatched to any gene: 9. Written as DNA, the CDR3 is TGTGCCAGCAGCTCGCGGTCTGGCGGGAGCTCCTACAATGAGCAGTTCTTC. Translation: CASSSRSGGSSYNEQFF.

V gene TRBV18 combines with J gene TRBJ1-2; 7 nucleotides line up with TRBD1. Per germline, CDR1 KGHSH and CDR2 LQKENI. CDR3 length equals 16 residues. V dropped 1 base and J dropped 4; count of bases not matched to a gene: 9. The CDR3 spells CASSPLRDSRTYGYTF. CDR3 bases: TGTGCCAGCTCACCACTCCGGGACAGCCGCACCTATGGCTACACCTTC.

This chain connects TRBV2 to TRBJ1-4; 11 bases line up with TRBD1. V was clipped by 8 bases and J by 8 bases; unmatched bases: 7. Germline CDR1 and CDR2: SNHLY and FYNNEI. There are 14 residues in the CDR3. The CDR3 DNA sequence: TGTGCCAGCTCCGGGACAGGGGGGGGAGAAAAACTGTTTTTT. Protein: CASSGTGGGEKLFF. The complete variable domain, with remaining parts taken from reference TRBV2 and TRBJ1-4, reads EPEVTQTPSHQVTQMGQEVILRCVPISNHLYFYWYRQILGQKVEFLVSFYNNEISEKSEIFDDQFSVERPDGSNFTLKIRSTKLEDSAMYFCASSGTGGGEKLFFGSGTQLSVL.

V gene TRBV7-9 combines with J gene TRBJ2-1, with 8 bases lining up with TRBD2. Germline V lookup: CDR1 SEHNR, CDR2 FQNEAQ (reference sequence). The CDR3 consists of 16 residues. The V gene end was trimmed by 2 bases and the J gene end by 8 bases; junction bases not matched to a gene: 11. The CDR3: CASSLSGLGIIDEQFF. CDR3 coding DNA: TGTGCCAGCAGCTTATCGGGACTAGGGATCATCGATGAGCAGTTCTTC.

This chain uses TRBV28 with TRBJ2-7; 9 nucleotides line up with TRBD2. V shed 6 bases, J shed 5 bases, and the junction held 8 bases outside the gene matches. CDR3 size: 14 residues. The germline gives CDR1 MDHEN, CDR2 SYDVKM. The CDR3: CASSRSGRRHEQYF. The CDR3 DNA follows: TGTGCCAGCAGCCGGAGCGGGAGGCGCCACGAGCAGTACTTC.